These T cell receptor beta chains were read from a single sample in a study of cytomegalovirus exposure and HLA in healthy donors. Method: immunoSEQ multiplex PCR; TCRdb's copy keeps in-frame clones and lacks some. The data show about 170,000 clones, approximately 70% seen once. The sample consisted of PBMCs. The receptors derive from a woman under 30 in good health and CMV-seropositive. The CDR3 runs from the conserved cysteine through the conserved F or W. D genes are given only for firm matches. Size tells how often a clone was seen (once, few, many) or the class of an expanded clone, and some rows leave it out.

>-|TRBD1|TRBJ1-2|TRBV5-1|15
TGCGCCAGCAGCCCGACAGGGAGGCTTAACTATGGCTACACCTTC
CASSPTGRLNYGYTF
>-|-|TRBJ1-6|TRBV30|14
TGTGCCTGGAGTGGGGGGGAAGTGGGTTCACCCCTCCACTTT
CAWSGGEVGSPLHF
>-|-|TRBJ2-1|TRBV29-1|16
TGCAGCGTAGAAGGAGGACACTTATTCATGGGGAATGAGCAGTTCTTC
CSVEGGHLFMGNEQFF
>few|TRBD2|TRBJ2-2|TRBV30|14
TGTGCCTGGAGTCGGGGGGGCCTACCGAGGGAGCTGTTTTTT
CAWSRGGLPRELFF
>-|-|TRBJ1-1|TRBV30|12
TGTGCCTGGAGTGCGGGGAACACTGAAGCTTTCTTT
CAWSAGNTEAFF
>-|TRBD1|TRBJ2-5|TRBV2|14
TGTGCCAGTAACGACGCAGGGGGTTTGAAGACCCAGTACTTC
CASNDAGGLKTQYF
>-|-|TRBJ1-1|TRBV5-4|14
TGTGCCAGCAACGAGCAGGGGTGGAACACTGAAGCTTTCTTT
CASNEQGWNTEAFF
>-|TRBD2|TRBJ2-3|TRBV11-2|15
TGTGCCAGCAGCTTAGTTGCGGGGGGGCTAGATACGCAGTATTTT
CASSLVAGGLDTQYF
>-|-|TRBJ2-7|TRBV7-2|12
TGTGCCAGCAGTGTTGTTGGAGGCCAGCAGTACTTC
CASSVVGGQQYF
>-|TRBD1|TRBJ2-7|TRBV5-6|18
TGTGCCAGCAGCTTCAATTCTAACCAGGGGGCGATTCTCTACGAGCAGTACTTC
CASSFNSNQGAILYEQYF
>-|TRBD1|TRBJ2-2|TRBV6-5|13
TGTGCCAGCAGTCCGGACAGGGTGGGGGAGCTGTTTTTT
CASSPDRVGELFF
>-|-|TRBJ1-2|TRBV28|13
TGTGCCAGCAGTTCCGGAGCTAACTATGGCTACACCTTC
CASSSGANYGYTF
>-|-|TRBJ1-3|TRBV2|14
TGTGCCAGCAGTGATGGGGAGGACGGAAACACCATATATTTT
CASSDGEDGNTIYF
>-|TRBD1|TRBJ1-4|TRBV6-1|14
TGTGCCAGCAGTGAAGGGACAGGGTGGGAAAAACTGTTTTTT
CASSEGTGWEKLFF
>-|-|TRBJ1-1|TRBV7-2|14
TGTGCCAGCAGCTTAGAACAGAGCAGTTCTGAAGCTTTCTTT
CASSLEQSSSEAFF
>-|-|TRBJ2-2|TRBV10-3|14
TGTGCCATCAGTCCAAGCTCTAACACCGGGGAGCTGTTTTTT
CAISPSSNTGELFF
>few|TRBD2|TRBJ2-7|TRBV5-1|17
TGCGCCAGCAGCTTAGGTAGCGGGGCGCTTAGCTCCTACGAGCAGTACTTC
CASSLGSGALSSYEQYF
>-|TRBD2|TRBJ2-2|TRBV19|19
TGTGCCAGTAGTATAGCGCGAGCGGGGGGGCTACGGAACACCGGGGAGCTGTTTTTT
CASSIARAGGLRNTGELFF
>-|-|TRBJ1-5|TRBV2|14
TGTGCCAGCAGCCGGGACACCGACAATCAGCCCCAGCATTTT
CASSRDTDNQPQHF
>-|-|TRBJ2-7|TRBV2|15
TGTGCCAGCAGTCAAGAGGGGCTAAGCTCCTACGAGCAGTACTTC
CASSQEGLSSYEQYF